This TCR beta chain was documented in a study of blood T cells in healthy people across ages. This clonotype was seen more than once but under ten times. A second about 7 to 11 cycle PCR used barcoded and J-beta primers. TCRdb redid the calling of the 5' RACE reads with MiXCR, one entry per CDR3 protein. The data hold 1.5 million or so distinct CDR3 sequences, with about 42% observed a single time. With V trimmed by 0 bases and J by 6 bases, 3 bases remained unmatched. Looked up from germline, CDR1 is MGHRA and CDR2 is YSYEKL. The CDR3 extends over 15 amino acids. The V gene is TRBV4-1, the J gene TRBJ1-4, with 8 bases lining up with TRBD1. Sequences were obtained from blood. The TCR was taken from a woman between 18 and 29 years old in good health. In DNA, the CDR3 is TGCGCCAGCAGCCAAGATGGACAGGGCTATGAAAAACTGTTTTTT. Encoded protein: CASSQDGQGYEKLFF.